This TCR beta chain comes out of a study of OX40 agonist ivuxolimab in advanced cancers. Generated by immunoSEQ multiplex PCR, the TCRdb table keeps only in-frame clones and is missing some. The data contain approximately 74,000 clones, about nine tenths of them seen just once; the ten biggest clones take up about 1.7%. The sequence came from an adult with an advanced solid tumor such as melanoma, head and neck, liver or kidney cancer. The sample was CD4+ or CD8+ T cells sorted from blood, taken in a trial of the OX40 agonist ivuxolimab.

The CDR3 DNA reads TGTGCCACCAGGTCTGAAGCTTTCTTT. It yields the protein CATRSEAFF. V gene TRBV15 combines with J gene TRBJ1-1, with no clear D. Per the germline V gene, CDR1 is LNHNV and CDR2 is YYDKDF (reference sequence). The CDR3 extends over 9 amino acids. Deletions cut 6 bases from V and 6 bases from J, with 2 bases between.